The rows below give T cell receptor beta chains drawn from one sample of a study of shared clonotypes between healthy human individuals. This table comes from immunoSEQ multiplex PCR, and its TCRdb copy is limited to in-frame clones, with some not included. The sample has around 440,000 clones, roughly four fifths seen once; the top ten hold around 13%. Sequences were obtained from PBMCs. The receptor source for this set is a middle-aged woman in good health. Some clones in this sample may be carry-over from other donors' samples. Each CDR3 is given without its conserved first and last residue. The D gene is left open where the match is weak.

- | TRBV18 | ASSPSGENYGYT
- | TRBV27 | ASSRTGPYEQY
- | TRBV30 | AWSEGTAQYEQY
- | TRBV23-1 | ASSLIAEAF
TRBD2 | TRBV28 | ASGTINGETQY
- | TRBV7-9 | ASSPTGYGANVLT
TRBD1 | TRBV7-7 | AVERQGAGGELF
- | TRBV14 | ASSPSGSYGYT
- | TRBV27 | ASSLGARAGLAKNIQY
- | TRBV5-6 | ASSFVVGGGTEAF
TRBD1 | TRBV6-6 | AISGGDRESGYT
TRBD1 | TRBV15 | ATSRELSPDRGRSYNEQF
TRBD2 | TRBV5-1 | ASTSWGLAGEGNEQF
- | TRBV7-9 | ASSPPAGAYEQY
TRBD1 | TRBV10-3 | AIKGQGDQETQY
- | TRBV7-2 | ASSLVGSSYNEQF
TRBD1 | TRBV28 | ASSPSDREWQPQH
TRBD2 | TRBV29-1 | SVDPGLVTDTQY
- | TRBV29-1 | SVEVARETQY
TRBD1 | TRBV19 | ASSIGRTGGGYEQY
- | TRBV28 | ASSFRGSQAQH
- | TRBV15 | ATSIRTAIETQY
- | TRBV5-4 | ASSRDVAETQY
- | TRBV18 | ASSPPLILTTYPTEAF
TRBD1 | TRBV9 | ASSVAIGGQGDGELF
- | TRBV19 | ASSGGHQETQY
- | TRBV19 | AKSRGRNEKLF
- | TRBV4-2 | ASSQDTRGDYGYT
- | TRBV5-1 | ASSPVGSAYEQY
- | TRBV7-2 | ASSYWNTGELF
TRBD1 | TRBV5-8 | ASSGQGAVQPQH
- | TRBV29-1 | SVELGVGGPYEQY
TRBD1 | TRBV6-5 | ASGGQYGSNQPQH
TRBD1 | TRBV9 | ASSADPYRGWGYT
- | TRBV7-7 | ASSLAPYNEQF
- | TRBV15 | ATSRGESETQY
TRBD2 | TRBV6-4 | ASSDGLAGGGNEQF
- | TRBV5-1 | ASSLRPGGGELF
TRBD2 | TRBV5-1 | ASSLGGRAPDTQY
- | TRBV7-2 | ASSLEANQPQH
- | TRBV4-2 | ASSLEGLGELF
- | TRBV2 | ASSVEDNSYEQY
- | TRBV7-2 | ASSPGNEQF
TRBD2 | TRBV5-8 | ASSLKSGRVNEQF
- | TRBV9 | ASSVGGSSYEQY
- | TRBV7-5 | VRSLASEEETQY
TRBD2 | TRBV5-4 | ASSLELAGGEQY
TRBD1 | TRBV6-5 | ASSYFRQTGSEQY
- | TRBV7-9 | ASSLMGNTGELF
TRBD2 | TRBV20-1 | SASPGGTQY
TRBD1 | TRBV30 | AWGTGLSNQPQH
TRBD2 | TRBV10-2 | ASFSGSHTGELF
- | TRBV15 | ATSRDSETQY
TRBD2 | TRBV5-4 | ASSLAREGPYEQF
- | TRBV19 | ASADSNYGYT
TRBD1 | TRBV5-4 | ASSTMTGRNTEAF
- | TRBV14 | ASSQDLSVAF
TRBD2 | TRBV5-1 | ASSLGTSNEQF
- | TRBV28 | ASSADNEQF